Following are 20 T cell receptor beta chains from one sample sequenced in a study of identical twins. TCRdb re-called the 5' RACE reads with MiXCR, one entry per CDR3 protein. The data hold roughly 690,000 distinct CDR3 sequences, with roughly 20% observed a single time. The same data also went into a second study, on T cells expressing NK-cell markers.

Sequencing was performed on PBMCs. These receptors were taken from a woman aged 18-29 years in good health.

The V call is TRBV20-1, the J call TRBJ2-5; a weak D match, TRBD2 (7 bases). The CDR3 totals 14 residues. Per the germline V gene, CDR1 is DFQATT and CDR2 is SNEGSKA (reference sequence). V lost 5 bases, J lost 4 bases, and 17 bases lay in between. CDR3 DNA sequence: TGCAGTGCTCCGAGGGGGGGGGCACCAGAGACCCAGTACTTC. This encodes CSAPRGGAPETQYF.

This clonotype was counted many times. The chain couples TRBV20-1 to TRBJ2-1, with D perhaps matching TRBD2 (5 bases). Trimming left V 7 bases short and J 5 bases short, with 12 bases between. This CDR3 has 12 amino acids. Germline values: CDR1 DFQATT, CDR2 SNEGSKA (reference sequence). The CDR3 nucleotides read TGCAGTGTTGAAACTAGGGACAATGAGCAGTTCTTC. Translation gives CSVETRDNEQFF.

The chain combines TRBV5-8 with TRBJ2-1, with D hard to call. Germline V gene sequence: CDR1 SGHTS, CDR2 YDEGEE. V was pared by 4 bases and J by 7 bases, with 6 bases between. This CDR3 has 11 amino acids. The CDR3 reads CASSVRNEQFF. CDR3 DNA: TGTGCCAGCAGCGTGAGGAATGAGCAGTTCTTC.

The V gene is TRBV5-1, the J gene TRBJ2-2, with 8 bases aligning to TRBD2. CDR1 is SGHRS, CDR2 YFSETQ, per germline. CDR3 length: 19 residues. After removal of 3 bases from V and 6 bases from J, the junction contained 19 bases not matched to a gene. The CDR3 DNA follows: TGCGCCAGCAGCTCTTATCTACTAGCGGATTTGGAAGGCCCCGGGGAGCTGTTTTTT. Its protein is CASSSYLLADLEGPGELFF. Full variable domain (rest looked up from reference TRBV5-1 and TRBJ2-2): KAGVTQTPRYLIKTRGQQVTLSCSPISGHRSVSWYQQTPGQGLQFLFEYFSETQRNKGNFPGRFSGRQFSNSRSEMNVSTLELGDSALYLCASSSYLLADLEGPGELFFGEGSRLTVL.

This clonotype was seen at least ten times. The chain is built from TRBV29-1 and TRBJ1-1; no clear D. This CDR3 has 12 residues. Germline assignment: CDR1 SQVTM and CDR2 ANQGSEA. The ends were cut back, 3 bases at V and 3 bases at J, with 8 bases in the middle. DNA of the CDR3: TGCAGCGTTGATGGCAGTTACACTGAAGCTTTCTTT. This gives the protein CSVDGSYTEAFF.

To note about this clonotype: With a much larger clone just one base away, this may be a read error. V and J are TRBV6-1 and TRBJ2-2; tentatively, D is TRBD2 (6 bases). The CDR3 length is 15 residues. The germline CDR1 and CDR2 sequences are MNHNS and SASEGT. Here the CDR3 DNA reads TGTGCCAGCAGAAATAGCGGTTCGAACACCCGGGAGCTGTTTTTT. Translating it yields CASRNSGSNTRELFF.

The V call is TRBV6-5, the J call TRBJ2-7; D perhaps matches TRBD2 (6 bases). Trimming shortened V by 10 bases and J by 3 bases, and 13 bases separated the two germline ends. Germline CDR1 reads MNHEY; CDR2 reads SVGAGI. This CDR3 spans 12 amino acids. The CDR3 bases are TGTGCCACGAAATCCGGGGGCTACGAGCAGTACTTC. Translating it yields CATKSGGYEQYF.

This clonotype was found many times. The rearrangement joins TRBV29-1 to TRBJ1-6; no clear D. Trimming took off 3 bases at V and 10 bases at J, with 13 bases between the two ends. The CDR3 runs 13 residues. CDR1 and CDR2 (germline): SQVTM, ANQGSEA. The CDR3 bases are TGCAGCGTTGACACCGGACCCGGATCACCCCTCCACTTT. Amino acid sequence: CSVDTGPGSPLHF.

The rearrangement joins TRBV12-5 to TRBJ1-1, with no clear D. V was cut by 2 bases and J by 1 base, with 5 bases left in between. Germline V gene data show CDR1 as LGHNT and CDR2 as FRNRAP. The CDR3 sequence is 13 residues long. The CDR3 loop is CASGLTPNTEAFF. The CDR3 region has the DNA TGTGCTAGTGGTTTGACCCCGAACACTGAAGCTTTCTTT.

The CDR3 DNA follows: TGTGCCAGCATTGAGTGGAACACTGAAGCTTTCTTT. As protein: CASIEWNTEAFF. The rearrangement links TRBV2 to TRBJ1-1; unclear D gene. The V end lost 7 bases, the J end lost 1 base, and 7 bases lay between the germline ends. This CDR3 has 12 residues. In germline, CDR1 is SNHLY, CDR2 FYNNEI.

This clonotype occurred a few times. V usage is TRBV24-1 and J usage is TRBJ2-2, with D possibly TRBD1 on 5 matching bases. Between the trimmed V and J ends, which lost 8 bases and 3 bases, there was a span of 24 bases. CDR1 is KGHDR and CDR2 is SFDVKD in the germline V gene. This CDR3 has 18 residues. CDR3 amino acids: CATKFQGVMIPHTGELFF. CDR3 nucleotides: TGTGCCACCAAGTTCCAGGGCGTGATGATCCCTCACACCGGGGAGCTGTTTTTT.

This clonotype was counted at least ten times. The CDR3 reads CSVGGVNEKLFF. In nucleotides, the CDR3 is TGCAGCGTTGGAGGAGTTAATGAAAAACTGTTTTTT. The J gene is TRBJ1-4, the V gene TRBV29-1; D gene ambiguous. In germline, CDR1 is SQVTM, CDR2 ANQGSEA. Trimming removed 4 bases from V and 4 bases from J, with 7 bases in between. The CDR3 runs 12 residues.

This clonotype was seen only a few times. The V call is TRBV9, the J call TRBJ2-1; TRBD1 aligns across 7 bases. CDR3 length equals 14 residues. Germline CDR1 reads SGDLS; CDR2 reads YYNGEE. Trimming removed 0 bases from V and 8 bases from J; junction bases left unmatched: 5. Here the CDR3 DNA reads TGTGCCAGCAGCGTAGCAGGGGGTAGGGATGAGCAGTTCTTC. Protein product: CASSVAGGRDEQFF.

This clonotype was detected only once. Here the CDR3 reads CASSPGTICEQYF. DNA of the CDR3: TGTGCCAGCAGCCCCGGGACCATCTGCGAGCAGTACTTC. This sequence joins TRBV5-6 and TRBJ2-7; the D gene could be TRBD1 or TRBD2 (5 bases each). Trimming stripped 4 bases from V and 6 bases from J, with 14 bases between. This CDR3 has 13 amino acids. Germline assignment: CDR1 SGHDT and CDR2 YYEEEE.

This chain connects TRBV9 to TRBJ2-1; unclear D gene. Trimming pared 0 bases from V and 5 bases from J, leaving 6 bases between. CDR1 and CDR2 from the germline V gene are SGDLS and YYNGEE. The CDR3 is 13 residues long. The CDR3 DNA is TGTGCCAGCAGCGTAGCTCGGGACAATGAGCAGTTCTTC. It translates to CASSVARDNEQFF.

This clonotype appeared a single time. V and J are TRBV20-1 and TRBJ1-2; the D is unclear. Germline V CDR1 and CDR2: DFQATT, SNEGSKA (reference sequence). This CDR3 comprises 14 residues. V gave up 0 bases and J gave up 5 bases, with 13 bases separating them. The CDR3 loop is CSARDYSGEYGYTF. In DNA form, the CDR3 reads TGCAGTGCTAGAGATTACTCAGGAGAATATGGCTACACCTTC.

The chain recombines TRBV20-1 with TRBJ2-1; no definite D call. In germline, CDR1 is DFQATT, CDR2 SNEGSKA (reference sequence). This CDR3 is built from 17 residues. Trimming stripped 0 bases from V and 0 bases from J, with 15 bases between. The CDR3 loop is CSARDVRGRSSYNEQFF. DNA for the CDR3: TGCAGTGCTAGAGATGTTCGAGGCAGGAGCTCCTACAATGAGCAGTTCTTC.

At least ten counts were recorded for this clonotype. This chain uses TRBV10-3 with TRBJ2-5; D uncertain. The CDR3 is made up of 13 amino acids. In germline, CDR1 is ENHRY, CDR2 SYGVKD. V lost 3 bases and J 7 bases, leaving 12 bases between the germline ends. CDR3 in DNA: TGTGCCATCAGTGAAGAATCGCCGGGGACCCAGTACTTC. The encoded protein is CAISEESPGTQYF.

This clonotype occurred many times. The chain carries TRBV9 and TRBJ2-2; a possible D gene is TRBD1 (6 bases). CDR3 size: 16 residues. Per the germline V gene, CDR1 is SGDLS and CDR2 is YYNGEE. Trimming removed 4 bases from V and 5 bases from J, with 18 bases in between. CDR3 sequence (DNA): TGTGCCAGCAGCCCCTGGGGGACAACTTTAACCGGGGAGCTGTTTTTT. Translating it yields CASSPWGTTLTGELFF.

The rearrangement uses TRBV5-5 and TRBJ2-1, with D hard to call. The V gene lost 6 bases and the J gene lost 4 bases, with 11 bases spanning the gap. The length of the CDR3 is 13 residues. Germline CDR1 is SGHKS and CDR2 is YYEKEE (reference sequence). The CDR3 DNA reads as TGTGCCAGCATGATAGTAAGGTACAATGAGCAGTTCTTC. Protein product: CASMIVRYNEQFF.